This T cell receptor beta chain emerged from a study of cytomegalovirus exposure and HLA in healthy donors. Study details: In an earlier analysis, around 120 million unique TCR beta sequences were found from some 170 million T cells. Overall study findings and caveats: For presence/absence analyses, sequencing depth was assumed to be roughly uniform across donors. Productive status was seen about 90% or about 30% of the time for most TCR beta V segments in an earlier analysis.

This clone was seen more than once but under ten times. As yet, its antigen is unknown. Vbeta (60) and Jbeta (13) primers were used in the PCR. This table comes from immunoSEQ multiplex PCR, and its TCRdb copy is limited to in-frame clones, with some not included. The profile shows about 100,000 clones, just under 80% of them singletons. V was trimmed by 2 bases and J by 8 bases, leaving 13 bases between them. The CDR3 runs 14 residues. CDR1 and CDR2 from the germline V gene are SGHRS and YFSETQ. Input material: PBMCs. The sequence was obtained from a man aged 30 to 39 in good health and CMV-seronegative. The chain uses TRBV5-1 and TRBJ1-4; tentative D call: TRBD1 (5 bases). The CDR3 nucleotides read TGCGCCAGCAGCTTTGGGGCTTCGGACGAAAAACTGTTTTTT. Translating gives CASSFGASDEKLFF.